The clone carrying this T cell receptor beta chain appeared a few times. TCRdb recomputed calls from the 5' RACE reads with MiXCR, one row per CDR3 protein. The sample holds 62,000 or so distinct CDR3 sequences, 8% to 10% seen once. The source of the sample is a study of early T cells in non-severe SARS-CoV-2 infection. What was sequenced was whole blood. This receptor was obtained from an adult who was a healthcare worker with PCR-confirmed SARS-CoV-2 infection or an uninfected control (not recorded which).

The CDR3 bases are TGCAGTGCTAGACCACTAGCGACCACAGATACGCAGTATTTT. Its protein is CSARPLATTDTQYF. This chain joins TRBV20-1 and TRBJ2-3; 7 positions agree with TRBD2. V was clipped by 2 bases and J by 2 bases; unmatched bases: 4. From germline, CDR1 is DFQATT and CDR2 SNEGSKA (reference sequence). This CDR3 is built from 14 residues.